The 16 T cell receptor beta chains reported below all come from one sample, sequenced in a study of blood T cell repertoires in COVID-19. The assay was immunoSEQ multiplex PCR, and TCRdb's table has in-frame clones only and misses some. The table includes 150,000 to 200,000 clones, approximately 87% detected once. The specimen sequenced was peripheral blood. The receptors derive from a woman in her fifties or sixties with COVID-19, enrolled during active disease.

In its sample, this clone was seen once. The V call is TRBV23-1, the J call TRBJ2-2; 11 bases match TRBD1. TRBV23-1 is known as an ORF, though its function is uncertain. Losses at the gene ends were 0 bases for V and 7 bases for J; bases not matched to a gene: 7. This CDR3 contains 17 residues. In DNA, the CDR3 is TGCGCCAGCAGTCAATCGTCGGACAGGGGGCGGAACGGGGAGCTGTTTTTT. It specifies CASSQSSDRGRNGELFF.

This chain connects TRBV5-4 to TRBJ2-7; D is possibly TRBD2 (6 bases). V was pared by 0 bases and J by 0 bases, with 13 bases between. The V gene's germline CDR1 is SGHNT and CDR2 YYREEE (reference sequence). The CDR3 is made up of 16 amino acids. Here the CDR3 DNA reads TGTGCCAGCAGCTTGGGGGGAGGCGGCTACTCCTACGAGCAGTACTTC. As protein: CASSLGGGGYSYEQYF.

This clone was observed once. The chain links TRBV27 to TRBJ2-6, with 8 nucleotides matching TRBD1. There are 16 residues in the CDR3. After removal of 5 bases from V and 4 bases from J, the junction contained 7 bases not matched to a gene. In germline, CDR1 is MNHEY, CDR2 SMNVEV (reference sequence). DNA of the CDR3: TGTGCCAGCAGTCCCTGGACAGGGTCCGGGGCCAACGTCCTGACTTTC. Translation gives CASSPWTGSGANVLTF.

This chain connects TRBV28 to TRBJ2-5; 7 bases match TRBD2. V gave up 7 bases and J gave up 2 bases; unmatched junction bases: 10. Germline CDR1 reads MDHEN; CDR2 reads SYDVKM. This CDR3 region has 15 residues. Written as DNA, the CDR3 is TGTGCCAGCACCCTCCGAACGGGGGGTCAAGAGACCCAGTACTTC. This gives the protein CASTLRTGGQETQYF.

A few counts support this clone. Written as DNA, the CDR3 is TGCGCCAGCAGCTGGACGACTAGTACAGATACGCAGTATTTT. It yields the protein CASSWTTSTDTQYF. The chain has TRBV5-1 and TRBJ2-3, with TRBD2 as a possible D gene (6 bases). The CDR3 has 14 amino acids. CDR1 is SGHRS, CDR2 YFSETQ, per germline. Trimming pared 3 bases from V and 3 bases from J, leaving 11 bases between.

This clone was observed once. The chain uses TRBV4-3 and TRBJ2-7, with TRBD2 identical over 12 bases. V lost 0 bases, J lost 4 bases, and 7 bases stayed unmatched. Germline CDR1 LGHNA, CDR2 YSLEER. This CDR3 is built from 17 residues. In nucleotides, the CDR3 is TGCGCCAGCAGCCAAGAGCCTAGCGGGAGGGCCGGTTACGAGCAGTACTTC. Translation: CASSQEPSGRAGYEQYF.

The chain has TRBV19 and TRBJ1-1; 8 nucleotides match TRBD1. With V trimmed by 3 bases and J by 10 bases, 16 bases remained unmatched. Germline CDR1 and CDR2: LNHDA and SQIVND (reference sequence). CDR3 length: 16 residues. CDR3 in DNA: TGTGCCAGTAGTATTGATCTCGTAGGACAGGGAGGAAGAGCTTTCTTT. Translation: CASSIDLVGQGGRAFF.

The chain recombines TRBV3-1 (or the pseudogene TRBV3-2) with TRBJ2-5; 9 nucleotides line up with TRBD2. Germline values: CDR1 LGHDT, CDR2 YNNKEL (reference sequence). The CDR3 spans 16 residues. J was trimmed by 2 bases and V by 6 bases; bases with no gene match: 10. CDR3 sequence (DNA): TGTGCCAGCAGTCCTAGCGGGAAGGTTTGGCAAGAGACCCAGTACTTC. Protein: CASSPSGKVWQETQYF.

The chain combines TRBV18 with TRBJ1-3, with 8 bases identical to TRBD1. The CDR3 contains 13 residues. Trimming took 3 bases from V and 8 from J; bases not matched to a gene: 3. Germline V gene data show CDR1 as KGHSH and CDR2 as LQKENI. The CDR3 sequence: CASSPDREDTIYF. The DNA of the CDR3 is TGTGCCAGCTCACCGGACAGGGAGGACACCATATATTTT.

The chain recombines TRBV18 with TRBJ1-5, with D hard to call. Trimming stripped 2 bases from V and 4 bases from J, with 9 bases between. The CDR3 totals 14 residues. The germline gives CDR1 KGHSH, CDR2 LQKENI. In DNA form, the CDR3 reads TGTGCCAGCTCACCAAGCCCCCTAAATCAGCCCCAGCATTTT. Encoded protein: CASSPSPLNQPQHF.

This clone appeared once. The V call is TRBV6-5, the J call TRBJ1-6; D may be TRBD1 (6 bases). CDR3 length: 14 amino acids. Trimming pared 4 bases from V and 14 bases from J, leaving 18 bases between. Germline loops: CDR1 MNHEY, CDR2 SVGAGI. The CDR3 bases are TGTGCCAGCAGTTCTAACCCACAGGGCCAAACCCTCCACTTT. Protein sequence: CASSSNPQGQTLHF.

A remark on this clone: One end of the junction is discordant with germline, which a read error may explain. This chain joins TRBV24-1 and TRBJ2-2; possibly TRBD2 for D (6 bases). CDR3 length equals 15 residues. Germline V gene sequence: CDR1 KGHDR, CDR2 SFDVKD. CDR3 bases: TGTGCCATCAGTTCCGGGACTTATAACACCGGGGAGCTGTTTTTT. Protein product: CAISSGTYNTGELFF.

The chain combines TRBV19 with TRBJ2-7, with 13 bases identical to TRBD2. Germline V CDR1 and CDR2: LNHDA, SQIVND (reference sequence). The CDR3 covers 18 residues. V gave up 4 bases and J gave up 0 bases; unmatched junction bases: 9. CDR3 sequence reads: CASSTPGLAGESSYEQYF. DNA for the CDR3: TGTGCCAGTAGTACTCCAGGACTAGCGGGAGAAAGCTCCTACGAGCAGTACTTC.

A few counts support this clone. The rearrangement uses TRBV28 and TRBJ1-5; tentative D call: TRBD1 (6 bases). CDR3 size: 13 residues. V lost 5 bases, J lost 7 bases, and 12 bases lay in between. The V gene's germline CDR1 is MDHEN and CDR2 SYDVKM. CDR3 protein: CASSQPGHQPQHF. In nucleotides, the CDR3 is TGTGCCAGCAGTCAACCGGGACACCAGCCCCAGCATTTT.

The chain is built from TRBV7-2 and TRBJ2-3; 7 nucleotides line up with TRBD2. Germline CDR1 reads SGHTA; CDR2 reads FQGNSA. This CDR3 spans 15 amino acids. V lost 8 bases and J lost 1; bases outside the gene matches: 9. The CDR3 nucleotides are TGTGCCAGCCGGGCGGGAGAGAAGGGCACAGATACGCAGTATTTT. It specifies CASRAGEKGTDTQYF.

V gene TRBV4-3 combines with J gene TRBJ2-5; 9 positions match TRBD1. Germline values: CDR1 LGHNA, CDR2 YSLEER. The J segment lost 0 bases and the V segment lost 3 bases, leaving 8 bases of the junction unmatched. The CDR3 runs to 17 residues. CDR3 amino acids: CASSQVRWTGDQETQYF. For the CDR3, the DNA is TGCGCCAGCAGCCAGGTACGCTGGACAGGGGACCAAGAGACCCAGTACTTC.